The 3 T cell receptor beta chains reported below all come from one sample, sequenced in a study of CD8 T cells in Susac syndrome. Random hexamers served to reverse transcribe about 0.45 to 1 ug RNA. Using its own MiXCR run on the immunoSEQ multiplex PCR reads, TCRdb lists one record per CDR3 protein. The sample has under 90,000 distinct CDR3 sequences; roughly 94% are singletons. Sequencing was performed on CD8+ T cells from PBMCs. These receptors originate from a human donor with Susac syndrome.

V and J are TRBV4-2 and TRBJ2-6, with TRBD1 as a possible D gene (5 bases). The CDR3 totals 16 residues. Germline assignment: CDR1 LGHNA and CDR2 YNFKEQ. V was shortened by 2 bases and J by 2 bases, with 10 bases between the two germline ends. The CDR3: CASSQSQGTGANVLTF. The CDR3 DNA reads TGTGCCAGCAGCCAATCCCAGGGAACTGGGGCCAACGTCCTGACTTTC.

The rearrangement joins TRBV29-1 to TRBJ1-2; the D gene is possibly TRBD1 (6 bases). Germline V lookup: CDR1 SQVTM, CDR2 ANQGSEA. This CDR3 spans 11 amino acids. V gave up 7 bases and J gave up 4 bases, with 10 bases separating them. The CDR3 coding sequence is TGCAGCGCGAGGGGGACCTATGGCTACACCTTC. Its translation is CSARGTYGYTF.

The CDR3 loop is CASSKGGGSYTDTQYF. DNA for the CDR3: TGTGCCAGCAGCAAAGGGGGCGGGTCCTACACAGATACGCAGTATTTT. The chain has TRBV9 and TRBJ2-3, with 7 positions matching TRBD1. V gave up 4 bases and J gave up 2 bases; unmatched junction bases: 10. The CDR3 runs 16 residues. Germline CDR1 SGDLS, CDR2 YYNGEE.